This T cell receptor beta chain stems from a study of shared T cell receptors in the human thymus. This CDR3 is built from 17 residues. Trimming cost V 4 bases and J 5 bases, with 24 bases left between them. Germline CDR1 reads SGHRS; CDR2 reads YFSETQ. Some clones are missing from TCRdb's copy, which holds only in-frame ones; the method was immunoSEQ multiplex PCR. This sample has hundreds of thousands of clones, with roughly 86% found just once. These data also formed part of another study, on human thymus T cells. That investigation notes: Corrective heart surgery yielded resections, and these provided the thymus tissue. Thymic and blood repertoires showed apparently biased V and J gene usage. Related research reported highly overlapping thymic repertoires among unrelated individuals.

This clonotype originated in a boy under two years old with a congenital heart defect. The chain carries TRBV5-1 and TRBJ2-5; possible D gene TRBD2, 7 bases. Sequencing input: thymocytes. This CDR3 reads CASSGRLGGGPEETQYF. In DNA, the CDR3 is TGCGCCAGCAGCGGCCGCTTAGGGGGGGGGCCGGAGGAGACCCAGTACTTC.